The 12 T cell receptor beta chains below come from one sample, sequenced in a study of T cells in Graves' hyperthyroidism and ophthalmopathy. Researchers took RNA transcripts and amplified the TCR beta CDR3 regions from them. TCR CDR3 regions were first amplified by RT-PCR with HTBI primers. From the multiplex PCR reads, TCRdb called clonotypes with MiXCR, one entry per CDR3 protein. The sample has hundreds of thousands of distinct CDR3 sequences, approximately 25% seen once. Specimen: blood. The receptors were sampled from a woman between 25 and 40 years old with Graves' ophthalmopathy.

The J gene is TRBJ1-1, the V gene TRBV28; TRBD1 aligns across 9 bases. The V and J ends lost 5 bases and 6 bases, in that order; junction bases with no gene match: 10. Germline V CDR1 and CDR2: MDHEN, SYDVKM. CDR3 length equals 15 residues. The CDR3 loop is CASSQIGQGKAEAFF. The CDR3 DNA follows: TGTGCCAGCAGTCAGATCGGACAGGGGAAAGCTGAAGCTTTCTTT.

In this sample, this clonotype turned up many times. This chain uses TRBV30 with TRBJ1-1; 9 bases agree with TRBD1. This CDR3 is built from 14 residues. V lost 2 bases to trimming and J lost 7 bases; unmatched junction nucleotides: 8. Per the germline V gene, CDR1 is GTSNPN and CDR2 is SVGIG (reference sequence). As DNA, the CDR3 is TGTGCCTGGAGTCCCGGGACAGGGTTGGGTGAAGCTTTCTTT. Amino acid sequence: CAWSPGTGLGEAFF.

V and J are TRBV20-1 and TRBJ2-7, with a tentative D call TRBD2 (5 bases). CDR1 and CDR2 from the germline V gene are DFQATT and SNEGSKA (reference sequence). The CDR3 contains 15 residues. Trimming cost V 0 bases and J 4 bases, with 16 bases left between them. This CDR3 is CSARDSSGTTYEQYF. Here the CDR3 DNA reads TGCAGTGCTAGAGATTCTTCGGGAACGACGTACGAGCAGTACTTC.

The chain has TRBV29-1 and TRBJ2-7, with 7 bases identical to TRBD1. Per the germline V gene, CDR1 is SQVTM and CDR2 is ANQGSEA. V shed 6 bases and J 0 bases; nucleotides not matched to a gene: 5. The CDR3 is made up of 13 amino acids. In DNA, the CDR3 is TGCAGCGTGGCCAGGGACAGCTCCTACGAGCAGTACTTC. Protein product: CSVARDSSYEQYF.

This clonotype was detected a few times. The chain links TRBV11-1 to TRBJ2-6; 10 bases are shared with TRBD2. Germline lookup yields CDR1 SGHAT and CDR2 FQDESV (reference sequence). CDR3 length: 17 residues. The ends lost 5 bases at V and 0 bases at J; junction bases unmatched: 4. The CDR3 region is CASSRSGGSSGANVLTF. The CDR3 DNA follows: TGTGCCAGCAGCCGTAGCGGGGGGAGCTCTGGGGCCAACGTCCTGACTTTC.

The table lists this clonotype with many counts. The junction departs from the called germline gene at one end, perhaps through a read error. The genes are TRBV5-1 and TRBJ1-1, with 7 positions matching TRBD1. The CDR3 extends over 14 amino acids. The germline CDR1 and CDR2 sequences are SGHRS and YFSETQ. The CDR3 DNA reads TGTGCCAGCAGTTTAGGGGACAGGAACACTGAAGCTTTCTTT. Protein sequence: CASSLGDRNTEAFF.

This clonotype came up many times. The V call is TRBV29-1, the J call TRBJ2-5, with a weak D call TRBD1 (6 bases). The germline gives CDR1 SQVTM, CDR2 ANQGSEA. This CDR3 comprises 16 residues. Trimming took off 0 bases at V and 0 bases at J, with 14 bases between the two ends. This chain's CDR3 is CSVEDLPEGDQETQYF. The CDR3 DNA follows: TGCAGCGTTGAAGATCTGCCAGAGGGGGACCAAGAGACCCAGTACTTC.

This clonotype was seen a few times. The chain carries TRBV7-2 and TRBJ1-2; 8 positions agree with TRBD1. The CDR3 runs 17 residues. With 4 bases clipped from V and 2 bases from J, the junction kept 12 bases outside the gene matches. Germline V gene sequence: CDR1 SGHTA, CDR2 FQGNSA. The CDR3 is CASSSNQGTGINYGYTF. CDR3 DNA: TGTGCCAGCAGCTCTAACCAGGGGACAGGAATAAACTATGGCTACACCTTC.

There are many counts of this clonotype. A much larger clone is a single base away; this may be a read error. This chain links TRBV20-1 with TRBJ2-7; D is possibly TRBD1 or TRBD2 (5 bases each). Germline V gene lookup returns CDR1 DFQATT and CDR2 SNEGSKA (reference sequence). This CDR3 has 12 amino acids. CDR3 in DNA: TGCAGTGCAGAGGGGAAGCATGTCGAGCAGCACTTC. Translated, it gives CSAEGKHVEQHF.

There are many counts of this clonotype. The chain uses TRBV10-2 and TRBJ2-5; either TRBD1 or TRBD2 may supply D (5 bases each). Trimming cost V 3 bases and J 1 base, with 9 bases left between them. From germline, CDR1 is WSHSY and CDR2 SAAADI. This CDR3 contains 14 residues. The CDR3 nucleotides are TGCGCCAGCAGTGAAGGGACCCCCCAAGAGACCCAGTACTTC. Protein sequence: CASSEGTPQETQYF.

Points on this clonotype: This may come from a read error, since a much larger clone is one base off. The V and J genes are TRBV6-1 and TRBJ1-2; D is ambiguous. This CDR3 is built from 13 residues. Per germline, CDR1 MNHNS and CDR2 SASEGT. The CDR3, as DNA: TGTACCAGCCGCGGACCGGGAGAGAGTGGCTACACCTTC. Protein product: CTSRGPGESGYTF.

The gene calls are TRBV20-1 and TRBJ2-3; no reliable D call. This CDR3 spans 15 amino acids. V dropped 4 bases and J dropped 0 bases, with 14 bases sitting between them. The germline V gene has CDR1 DFQATT and CDR2 SNEGSKA (reference sequence). This chain's CDR3 is CSAMGVTLSTDTQYF. The DNA of the CDR3 is TGCAGTGCTATGGGTGTCACCCTTAGCACAGATACGCAGTATTTT.